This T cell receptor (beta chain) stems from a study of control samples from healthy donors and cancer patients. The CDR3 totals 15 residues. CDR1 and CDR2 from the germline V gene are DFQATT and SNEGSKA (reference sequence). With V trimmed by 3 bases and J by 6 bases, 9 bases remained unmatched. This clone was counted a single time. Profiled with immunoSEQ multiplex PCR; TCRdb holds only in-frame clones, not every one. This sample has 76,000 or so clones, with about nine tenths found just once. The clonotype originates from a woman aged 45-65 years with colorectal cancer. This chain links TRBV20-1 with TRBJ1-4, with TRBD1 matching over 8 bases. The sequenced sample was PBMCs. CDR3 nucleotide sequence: TGCAGTGCTAGTTACTACGACAGGGGATATGAAAAACTGTTTTTT. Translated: CSASYYDRGYEKLFF.